The T cell receptor beta chain under discussion was sequenced for a study of blood T cell repertoires in COVID-19. Across the study: Sites in the United States, Italy and Spain provided acute and convalescent COVID-19 samples. Sources were T cells, B-cell-depleted T cells, or PBMCs; the material itself was cDNA or gDNA.

Germline-derived CDR1 and CDR2 are SGHRS and YFSETQ. The germline V and J ends were trimmed by 3 bases and 4 bases, with 8 bases remaining between them. CDR3 size: 13 residues. How the authors handled the data: Amplified reference gene primers provided the basis for estimating nucleated cell counts. Using immunoSEQ multiplex PCR, the repertoire was profiled, and TCRdb retains in-frame clones only, with some absent. The D gene and trimming were derived from the DNA, and the V and J assignments and clone size from that table. Seen here are 300,000 to 400,000 clones, approximately 90% observed once, and the top ten hold under 4.5%.

The TCR originated in a woman in her forties or fifties with active or convalescent COVID-19. The chain is built from TRBV5-1 and TRBJ2-1; D might be TRBD1 (6 bases). Sequenced sample: peripheral blood. Written as DNA, the CDR3 is TGCGCCAGCAGCTGGGACACTTACAATGAGCAGTTCTTC. Amino acid sequence: CASSWDTYNEQFF.